The clone carrying this TCR beta chain was seen ten or more times. Antigen: not known. The sample originates from a study of neurological immune-mediated disorders. Germline loops: CDR1 DFQATT, CDR2 SNEGSKA (reference sequence). Trimming took 3 bases from V and 5 from J; bases not matched to a gene: 10. The CDR3 runs 15 residues. TCRdb fed the 5' RACE reads into MiXCR, producing one record per CDR3 protein. The sample carries more than 15,000 distinct CDR3 sequences, 3.5% recorded once. Healthy controls were blood bank volunteers in Maryland, USA. Study outcomes and limitations: There were no CDR3 amino acid sequences shared by expanded clones across subjects, a result suggesting private repertoires in all groups. The greatest degree of TCR clonal expansion was observed in HTLV-1-associated myelopathy, with the lowest in multiple sclerosis, below that of healthy controls.

This TCR was recovered from a woman aged 40 to 50 in good health. This rearrangement joins TRBV20-1 to TRBJ1-1, with 9 bases aligning to TRBD1. The sample consisted of CD8+ T cells from blood. The CDR3 region is CSASGPGTGSTEAFF. The CDR3 nucleotides read TGCAGTGCTAGCGGCCCCGGGACAGGGTCGACTGAAGCTTTCTTT.